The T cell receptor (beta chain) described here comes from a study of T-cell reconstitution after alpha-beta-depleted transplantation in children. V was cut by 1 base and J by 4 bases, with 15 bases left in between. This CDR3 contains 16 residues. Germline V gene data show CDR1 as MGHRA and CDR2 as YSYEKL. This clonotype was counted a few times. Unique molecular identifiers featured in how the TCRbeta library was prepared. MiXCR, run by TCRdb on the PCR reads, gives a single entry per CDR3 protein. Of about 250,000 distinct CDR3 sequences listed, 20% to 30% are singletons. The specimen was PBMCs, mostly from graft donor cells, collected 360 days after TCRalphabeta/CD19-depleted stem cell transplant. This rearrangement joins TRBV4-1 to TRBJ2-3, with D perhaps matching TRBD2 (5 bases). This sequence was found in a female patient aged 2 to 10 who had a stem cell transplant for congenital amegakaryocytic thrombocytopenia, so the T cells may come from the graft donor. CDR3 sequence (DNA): TGCGCCAGCAGCCAAGGGGTCGGGATGGGCGCAGATACGCAGTATTTT. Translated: CASSQGVGMGADTQYF.